Detailed here is one T cell receptor beta chain. Its antigen is not known. Healthy and HIV-negative, the adult donors had no recent acute infections or vaccinations. Into CD45RA+ naive and CD45RA-negative memory subsets, the CD4+ cells were split. The source of the sample is a study of shared clonotypes between healthy human individuals. The study, taken as a whole, reports: Blood alone was sampled, and tissue repertoires likely differ. It was anticipated that sequencing depth would influence how many clonotypes donors shared.

The V gene's germline CDR1 is MDHEN and CDR2 SYDVKM. The CDR3 runs to 18 residues. The V and J ends lost 3 bases and 0 bases, in that order; junction bases with no gene match: 6. Using immunoSEQ multiplex PCR, the repertoire was profiled, and TCRdb retains in-frame clones only, with some absent. Altogether about 2.4 million clones are present, 90% to 95% being singletons, with the ten largest covering 0.36%. The clonotype comes from a man aged 18 to 35 in good health. Some clones in this sample may be carry-over from other donors' samples. The chain combines TRBV28 with TRBJ2-4; 12 bases match TRBD2. The sequenced material came from naive CD4+ T cells from PBMCs. Subset given: CD45RA+ positively selected. The CDR3 DNA is TGTGCCAGCAGTTTTCCGACTAGCGGGAGACTAGCCAAAAACATTCAGTACTTC. Protein product: CASSFPTSGRLAKNIQYF.